One sample yielded the 10 T cell receptor beta chains listed below, sequenced in a study of blood T cell repertoires in COVID-19. Only in-frame clones appear in the TCRdb table, and some are missing; sequencing was by immunoSEQ multiplex PCR. Of 90,000 or so clones detected, around 88% appear once; the ten largest clones hold over 0.45%. The sample was peripheral blood. The receptors derive from a man aged 55 to 69 with acute or convalescent COVID-19.

This clone was recorded only once. The rearrangement links TRBV11-3 to TRBJ2-3, with 11 bases matching TRBD1. J gave up 4 bases and V 5 bases, and 8 bases lay outside the gene matches. The CDR3 contains 16 residues. The germline V gene has CDR1 SGHNT and CDR2 YENEEA. CDR3 bases: TGTGCCAGCAGCCGTACGCCGGGACAGGGGGCAGATACGCAGTATTTT. It translates to CASSRTPGQGADTQYF.

The chain recombines TRBV7-2 with TRBJ1-1; D is possibly TRBD1 (5 bases). The germline V and J ends were trimmed by 4 bases and 1 base, with 19 bases remaining between them. The CDR3 length is 17 residues. Germline-derived CDR1 and CDR2 are SGHTA and FQGNSA. CDR3 region: CASSSRDFYWGNTEAFF. CDR3 coding DNA: TGTGCCAGCAGCTCCCGGGACTTTTACTGGGGGAACACTGAAGCTTTCTTT. Looking up the rest from reference TRBV7-2 and TRBJ1-1 gives the full variable domain: GAGVSQSPSNKVTEKGKDVELRCDPISGHTALYWYRQSLGQGLEFLIYFQGNSAPDKSGLPSDRFSAERTGGSVSTLTIQRTQQEDSAVYLCASSSRDFYWGNTEAFFGQGTRLTVV.

This chain links TRBV30 with TRBJ2-1; 11 bases match TRBD2. The trim removed 7 bases at V and 8 bases at J, leaving 7 bases unmatched. CDR3 length: 13 residues. Germline V gives CDR1 GTSNPN, CDR2 SVGIG (reference sequence). CDR3 nucleotides: TGTGCCTTAAAGACTAGCGGGGTACATGAGCAGTTCTTC. Protein sequence: CALKTSGVHEQFF.

This chain links TRBV5-1 with TRBJ1-3; D gene ambiguous. Germline V lookup: CDR1 SGHRS, CDR2 YFSETQ. Trimming removed 0 bases at V and 0 bases at J, with 10 bases between. This CDR3 contains 16 residues. The CDR3 DNA reads as TGCGCCAGCAGCTTGGATGTGGGCGTCTCTGGAAACACCATATATTTT. It is translated as CASSLDVGVSGNTIYF.

The chain uses TRBV15 and TRBJ1-2, with no clear D. The CDR3 covers 12 residues. V lost 0 bases and J 8 bases, leaving 7 bases between the germline ends. CDR1 is LNHNV and CDR2 is YYDKDF in the germline V gene (reference sequence). This CDR3 is CATSRDEWGYTF. DNA of the CDR3: TGTGCCACCAGCAGAGATGAGTGGGGCTACACCTTC.

CDR3 region: CASSSSGRTDTQYF. The CDR3 DNA reads as TGTGCCAGCAGCTCCAGCGGACGCACAGATACGCAGTATTTT. The chain couples TRBV7-3 to TRBJ2-3; tentative D call: TRBD2 (5 bases). From germline, CDR1 is SGHTA and CDR2 FQGTGA. Trimming shortened V by 4 bases and J by 1 base, and 9 bases separated the two germline ends. This CDR3 spans 14 amino acids.

V gene TRBV3-1 (or the pseudogene TRBV3-2) combines with J gene TRBJ1-1; 9 bases match TRBD1. The J segment lost 0 bases and the V segment lost 1 base, leaving 3 bases of the junction unmatched. The germline gives CDR1 LGHDT, CDR2 YNNKEL (reference sequence). CDR3 size: 16 residues. The CDR3 loop is CASSQGDRALNTEAFF. DNA of the CDR3: TGTGCCAGCAGCCAAGGGGACAGGGCCCTGAACACTGAAGCTTTCTTT.

The chain couples TRBV20-1 to TRBJ2-7; possible D gene TRBD2, 5 bases. The germline V gene encodes CDR1 DFQATT and CDR2 SNEGSKA (reference sequence). The CDR3 is 11 residues long. Trimming removed 3 bases from V and 6 bases from J, with 9 bases in between. The CDR3 sequence: CSARDFREQYF. DNA of the CDR3: TGCAGTGCTAGGGACTTTCGCGAGCAGTACTTC.

This chain links TRBV9 with TRBJ1-3; no definite D call. Germline loops: CDR1 SGDLS, CDR2 YYNGEE. V was trimmed by 3 bases and J by 1 base, leaving 11 bases between them. The length of the CDR3 is 15 residues. CDR3 protein: CASSAQGGSGNTIYF. The CDR3 DNA follows: TGTGCCAGCAGCGCGCAAGGAGGGTCTGGAAACACCATATATTTT.

The chain couples TRBV11-3 to TRBJ2-2, with D possibly being TRBD2 (6 bases). CDR1 SGHNT and CDR2 YENEEA come from the germline V gene. Trimming removed 5 bases from V and 3 bases from J, with 13 bases in between. The CDR3 totals 15 residues. CDR3 residues: CASSPTGTDTGELFF. CDR3 DNA sequence: TGTGCCAGCAGCCCCACCGGGACTGACACCGGGGAGCTGTTTTTT. Complete variable domain (other parts from reference TRBV11-3 and TRBJ2-2): EAGVVQSPRYKIIEKKQPVAFWCNPISGHNTLYWYLQNLGQGPELLIRYENEEAVDDSQLPKDRFSAERLKGVDSTLKIQPAELGDSAVYLCASSPTGTDTGELFFGEGSRLTVL.